These 6 T cell receptor beta chains share one sample of origin, sequenced in a study of cytomegalovirus exposure and HLA in healthy donors. Primers for the PCR totalled 60 Vbeta and 13 Jbeta. Data came from immunoSEQ multiplex PCR; TCRdb stores just in-frame clones and leaves some out. The profile shows under 150,000 clones, 75% to 85% of them singletons. Sequenced input: PBMCs. The receptors were gathered from a woman aged 45-59 years in good health and CMV-seropositive.

The V gene is TRBV4-2, the J gene TRBJ2-1, with 8 bases identical to TRBD2. The CDR3 runs 15 residues. CDR1 LGHNA and CDR2 YNFKEQ come from the germline V gene. With 1 base clipped from V and 5 bases from J, the junction kept 4 bases outside the gene matches. In DNA form, the CDR3 reads TGTGCCAGCAGCCAAGGACTAGCGAGGAACAATGAGCAGTTCTTC. Translating gives CASSQGLARNNEQFF.

This chain links TRBV30 with TRBJ1-4, with D possibly being TRBD1 (6 bases). The CDR3 is 13 amino acids. V gave up 3 bases and J gave up 3 bases, with 8 bases separating them. Germline-derived CDR1 and CDR2 are GTSNPN and SVGIG (reference sequence). CDR3 region: CAWSRGANEKLFF. CDR3 nucleotide sequence: TGTGCCTGGAGCAGGGGTGCTAATGAAAAACTGTTTTTT.

The chain links TRBV7-2 to TRBJ2-2, with a possible D match to TRBD2 (6 bases). V gave up 7 bases and J gave up 7 bases, with 19 bases separating them. The CDR3 sequence is 15 residues long. Germline V lookup: CDR1 SGHTA, CDR2 FQGNSA. The CDR3 region is CASNQGRGVGGELFF. In DNA, the CDR3 is TGTGCCAGCAACCAAGGGCGGGGAGTGGGCGGGGAGCTGTTTTTT.

The V call is TRBV5-1, the J call TRBJ1-1; D gene unclear. The germline CDR1 and CDR2 sequences are SGHRS and YFSETQ. The CDR3 loop spans 14 amino acids. Trimming removed 7 bases at V and 1 base at J, with 14 bases between. The CDR3 coding sequence is TGCGCCAGCCACATCTTCTCAGGGAACACTGAAGCTTTCTTT. Protein: CASHIFSGNTEAFF.

The chain employs TRBV18 and TRBJ2-6; TRBD2 is a possible D gene (5 bases). The CDR3 covers 17 residues. With 0 bases removed from V and 2 bases from J, the gap between germline ends came to 11 bases. Germline CDR1 reads KGHSH; CDR2 reads LQKENI. The CDR3 reads CASSPPGRVPGANVLTF. The CDR3 DNA reads TGTGCCAGCTCACCACCAGGGAGAGTTCCTGGGGCCAACGTCCTGACTTTC.

The rearrangement links TRBV7-2 to TRBJ1-6; 7 bases map to TRBD1. The germline V gene has CDR1 SGHTA and CDR2 FQGNSA. The CDR3 contains 15 residues. With 7 bases clipped from V and 5 bases from J, the junction kept 8 bases outside the gene matches. CDR3 loop: CASTGQAINNSPLHF. Here the CDR3 DNA reads TGTGCCAGCACAGGACAGGCAATTAATAATTCACCCCTCCACTTT.